This passage covers 13 T cell receptor beta chains from one sample sequenced in a study of technical replicates of blood from a few donors. Sequencing was performed with immunoSEQ multiplex PCR; in TCRdb, only in-frame clones are kept and a portion is missing. This sample yields about 61,000 clones, of which approximately 97% are seen a single time; 0.19% belongs to the top ten. Material for sequencing was T cells isolated from PBMCs. These receptors all stem from a human donor in good health.

The gene calls are TRBV7-6 and TRBJ2-5; 7 positions match TRBD2. The V and J ends lost 5 bases and 2 bases, in that order; junction bases with no gene match: 5. Germline values: CDR1 SGHVS, CDR2 FNYEAQ. The CDR3 loop spans 14 amino acids. The CDR3 sequence is CASSLPSGQETQYF. As DNA, the CDR3 is TGTGCCAGCAGCCTACCTAGCGGACAAGAGACCCAGTACTTC.

The chain is built from TRBV6-4 and TRBJ1-6; D may be TRBD1 (6 bases). CDR1 is MRHNA and CDR2 is SNTAGT in the germline V gene. CDR3 size: 13 residues. Trimming left V 5 bases short and J 10 bases short, with 12 bases between. CDR3 DNA: TGTGCCAGCAGTACCGACAGGACCTCACCCCTCCACTTT. This codes for CASSTDRTSPLHF.

The gene calls are TRBV5-8 and TRBJ1-2, with 8 bases lining up with TRBD1. The V gene's germline CDR1 is SGHTS and CDR2 YDEGEE. The CDR3 runs 12 residues. J gave up 6 bases and V 5 bases, and 3 bases lay outside the gene matches. DNA of the CDR3: TGTGCCAGCAGTAGGACAGGGAATGGCTACACCTTC. Amino acids: CASSRTGNGYTF.

This chain connects TRBV6-4 to TRBJ2-2; TRBD2 aligns across 7 bases. The CDR3 runs to 18 residues. V lost 4 bases, J lost 0 bases, and 11 bases stayed unmatched. Germline values: CDR1 MRHNA, CDR2 SNTAGT. CDR3 in DNA: TGTGCCAGCAGTGGAGGGTCGGGAGCGGGAACGAACACCGGGGAGCTGTTTTTT. This codes for CASSGGSGAGTNTGELFF.

The V gene is TRBV5-1, the J gene TRBJ1-2; a possible D gene is TRBD1 (6 bases). The CDR3 consists of 12 residues. Germline CDR1 and CDR2: SGHRS and YFSETQ. V dropped 4 bases and J dropped 8 bases, with 12 bases sitting between them. In nucleotides, the CDR3 is TGCGCCAGCAGCACAGGGCTGCGAGGCTACACCTTC. Translation gives CASSTGLRGYTF.

This chain connects TRBV29-1 to TRBJ1-5; D unresolved. The CDR3 runs 15 residues. Trimming shortened V by 5 bases and J by 3 bases, and 17 bases separated the two germline ends. Germline V CDR1 and CDR2: SQVTM, ANQGSEA. The CDR3 region has the DNA TGCAGCGTTCTTGATTCGCGGGTGAACAATCAGCCCCAGCATTTT. Translation gives CSVLDSRVNNQPQHF.

This chain uses TRBV9 with TRBJ1-2; 8 bases align to TRBD1. The ends lost 0 bases at V and 8 bases at J; junction bases unmatched: 6. The CDR3 runs to 14 residues. Germline CDR1 and CDR2: SGDLS and YYNGEE. CDR3 residues: CASSVEPGQGGYTF. The DNA of the CDR3 is TGTGCCAGCAGCGTAGAGCCCGGACAGGGCGGCTACACCTTC.

The rearrangement joins TRBV11-2 to TRBJ2-7; TRBD2 matches 12 bases. This CDR3 is built from 14 residues. J lost 3 bases, V lost 4 bases, and 1 base had no gene match. Germline V gene sequence: CDR1 SGHAT, CDR2 FQNNGV. Written as DNA, the CDR3 is TGTGCCAGCAGCTGGACTAGCGGGAACTACGAGCAGTACTTC. Protein sequence: CASSWTSGNYEQYF.

The chain employs TRBV5-1 and TRBJ2-5, with D unresolved. With 1 base removed from V and 1 base from J, the gap between germline ends came to 8 bases. CDR3 length: 14 residues. Looked up from germline, CDR1 is SGHRS and CDR2 is YFSETQ. DNA for the CDR3: TGCGCCAGCAGCTTGAGTACTACCCAAGAGACCCAGTACTTC. This codes for CASSLSTTQETQYF.

The chain has TRBV27 and TRBJ2-3; 15 bases line up with TRBD2. The germline CDR1 and CDR2 sequences are MNHEY and SMNVEV (reference sequence). Unmatched junction bases numbered 18, after V lost 8 bases and J lost 0 bases. This CDR3 comprises 21 residues. CDR3 DNA sequence: TGTGCCAGCGGAACTCCAGGACTAGCGGGAGGGTTAGAGACTAGCACAGATACGCAGTATTTT. Its translation is CASGTPGLAGGLETSTDTQYF.

V and J are TRBV5-1 and TRBJ2-7, with D perhaps TRBD2 (6 bases). This CDR3 spans 14 amino acids. Germline CDR1 and CDR2: SGHRS and YFSETQ. Deletions cut 3 bases from V and 3 bases from J, with 13 bases between. In DNA, the CDR3 is TGCGCCAGCAGCTCCGGTTGGGGGGACTACGAGCAGTACTTC. Its protein product is CASSSGWGDYEQYF. The full variable domain, completed using reference TRBV5-1 and TRBJ2-7, is KAGVTQTPRYLIKTRGQQVTLSCSPISGHRSVSWYQQTPGQGLQFLFEYFSETQRNKGNFPGRFSGRQFSNSRSEMNVSTLELGDSALYLCASSSGWGDYEQYFGPGTRLTVT.

The genes are TRBV5-6 and TRBJ2-7, with 9 bases lining up with TRBD2. The CDR3 has 14 amino acids. V shed 4 bases and J 5 bases; nucleotides not matched to a gene: 7. Looked up from germline, CDR1 is SGHDT and CDR2 is YYEEEE. CDR3 nucleotide sequence: TGTGCCAGCAGCGGGGGGAGGACTAGCGACGAGCAGTACTTC. It codes for CASSGGRTSDEQYF.

V and J are TRBV9 and TRBJ1-2; TRBD1 might be the D (6 bases). Deletions cut 0 bases from V and 1 base from J, with 16 bases between. The CDR3 has 17 residues. The germline CDR1 and CDR2 sequences are SGDLS and YYNGEE. As DNA, the CDR3 is TGTGCCAGCAGCGTAGCCCCAAGGACAGTTCATAACTATGGCTACACCTTC. Its translation is CASSVAPRTVHNYGYTF.